The next 30 T cell receptor beta chains were all read from a single sample in a study of response to subunit inactivated influenza vaccine. TCRdb reprocessed the RT-PCR reads with MiXCR, giving one entry per CDR3 protein. The sample includes more than 600,000 distinct CDR3 sequences, around 20% of them seen just once. The source was PBMCs from blood, collected 5 days after vaccination. Receptors originate from a man aged 50 to 59 who received an inactivated influenza vaccine.

The rearrangement links TRBV18 to TRBJ1-1; 11 bases are shared with TRBD1. This CDR3 spans 16 amino acids. CDR1 and CDR2 from the germline V gene are KGHSH and LQKENI. The V segment lost 0 bases and the J segment 5 bases; nucleotides outside the gene matches: 5. CDR3 region: CASSPPRGQGVTEAFF. As DNA, the CDR3 is TGTGCCAGCTCACCACCGAGGGGACAGGGGGTTACTGAAGCTTTCTTT. Full variable domain (missing parts from reference TRBV18 and TRBJ1-1): NAGVMQNPRHLVRRRGQEARLRCSPMKGHSHVYWYRQLPEEGLKFMVYLQKENIIDESGMPKERFSAEFPKEGPSILRIQQVVRGDSAAYFCASSPPRGQGVTEAFFGQGTRLTVV.

CDR3 sequence (DNA): TGCAGTGCTAGAGATTATTTGGAAGCGGGGGGAATGAACACTGAAGCTTTCTTT. It translates to CSARDYLEAGGMNTEAFF. This chain links TRBV20-1 with TRBJ1-1, with D possibly being TRBD1 (5 bases). Germline CDR1 and CDR2: DFQATT and SNEGSKA (reference sequence). This CDR3 is 18 amino acids long. Trimming took off 0 bases at V and 0 bases at J, with 20 bases between the two ends.

This clonotype was seen only a few times. The chain is built from TRBV29-1 and TRBJ2-3; 9 nucleotides align to TRBD2. The length of the CDR3 is 17 residues. Germline V gene lookup returns CDR1 SQVTM and CDR2 ANQGSEA. V was clipped by 7 bases and J by 4 bases; unmatched bases: 18. The CDR3 reads CSAGGEVAGVDADTQYF. The CDR3 DNA follows: TGCAGCGCCGGCGGGGAGGTAGCGGGAGTAGACGCAGATACGCAGTATTTT.

This clonotype occurred a few times. CDR3 in amino acids: CSASNGESLIYSNQPQHF. The CDR3 DNA reads TGCAGTGCCAGTAATGGGGAAAGTCTAATCTATAGCAATCAGCCCCAGCATTTT. The chain has TRBV20-1 and TRBJ1-5; D is undetermined. The CDR3 is made up of 18 amino acids. CDR1 and CDR2 (germline): DFQATT, SNEGSKA (reference sequence). Trimming stripped 6 bases from V and 0 bases from J, with 24 bases between.

Only a few counts were recorded for this clonotype. The chain combines TRBV5-1 with TRBJ2-2, with D unresolved. Trimming removed 6 bases from V and 3 bases from J, with 18 bases in between. This CDR3 is 16 amino acids long. Germline CDR1 is SGHRS and CDR2 is YFSETQ. In DNA form, the CDR3 reads TGCGCCAGCACGAGGACGTCACCTCGAGACACCGGGGAGCTGTTTTTT. Protein product: CASTRTSPRDTGELFF.

This clonotype was detected only once. This chain connects TRBV10-3 to TRBJ2-2, with D uncertain. The CDR3 is made up of 14 amino acids. Trimming pared 2 bases from V and 5 bases from J, leaving 9 bases between. CDR1 and CDR2 from the germline V gene are ENHRY and SYGVKD. The CDR3 bases are TGTGCCATCAGTGAGCCTGGTCGAACCGGGGAGCTGTTTTTT. This gives the protein CAISEPGRTGELFF.

This clonotype has just a few counts. V is TRBV3-1 and J is TRBJ1-1; D is uncertain. Trimming took 3 bases from V and 6 from J, leaving 8 bases between them. The CDR3 is 12 amino acids. Germline values: CDR1 LGHDT, CDR2 YNNKEL (reference sequence). The CDR3 here is CASSQSASEAFF. The CDR3 DNA reads as TGTGCCAGCAGCCAGTCCGCCTCTGAAGCTTTCTTT.

The J gene is TRBJ2-5, the V gene TRBV12-3 or TRBV12-4, with 12 bases that match TRBD2. The CDR3 runs 15 residues. J lost 6 bases, V lost 7 bases, and 9 bases had no gene match. The CDR3 sequence: CASTPPSGGDKTQYF. The CDR3 DNA is TGTGCCAGCACCCCCCCTAGCGGGGGGGACAAGACCCAGTACTTC.

The rearrangement joins TRBV27 to TRBJ2-5; possible D gene TRBD1, 5 bases. Germline assignment: CDR1 MNHEY and CDR2 SMNVEV (reference sequence). The CDR3 sequence is 13 residues long. V shed 8 bases and J shed 4 bases, with 14 bases lying between them. The CDR3 region is CASGYSGIETQYF. The CDR3 bases are TGTGCCAGCGGTTACTCAGGGATAGAGACCCAGTACTTC.

V gene TRBV2 combines with J gene TRBJ2-3; the D is unclear. The CDR3 consists of 16 residues. Germline V gene data show CDR1 as SNHLY and CDR2 as FYNNEI. V was trimmed by 2 bases and J by 6 bases, leaving 18 bases between them. CDR3 residues: CASSERSRWALDTQYF. The CDR3 bases are TGTGCCAGCAGTGAAAGGTCCCGCTGGGCGTTGGATACGCAGTATTTT.

Ten or more counts support this clonotype. The chain recombines TRBV9 with TRBJ2-1, with no clear D. CDR3 length: 14 residues. The V gene lost 4 bases and the J gene lost 0 bases, with 8 bases spanning the gap. Germline V CDR1 and CDR2: SGDLS, YYNGEE. This chain's CDR3 is CASSLRLSYNEQFF. CDR3 nucleotide sequence: TGTGCCAGCAGCCTCCGCCTCTCCTACAATGAGCAGTTCTTC.

The CDR3, as DNA: TGTGCCAGCAGTGGACGCCGCTCTGGAAACACCATATATTTT. Translating it yields CASSGRRSGNTIYF. The chain employs TRBV6-1 and TRBJ1-3, with D uncertain. Trimming left V 4 bases short and J 0 bases short, with 7 bases between. The CDR3 length is 14 residues. Germline CDR1 reads MNHNS; CDR2 reads SASEGT.

The V and J genes are TRBV28 and TRBJ2-7; 9 nucleotides line up with TRBD1. V lost 6 bases to trimming and J lost 2 bases; unmatched junction nucleotides: 8. From germline, CDR1 is MDHEN and CDR2 SYDVKM. The CDR3 is made up of 15 amino acids. The CDR3 reads CASSVGGQGPYEQYF. CDR3 sequence (DNA): TGTGCCAGCAGCGTAGGGGGACAGGGCCCCTACGAGCAGTACTTC. The full variable domain, rest sourced from reference TRBV28 and TRBJ2-7, is DVKVTQSSRYLVKRTGEKVFLECVQDMDHENMFWYRQDPGLGLRLIYFSYDVKMKEKGDIPEGYSVSREKKERFSLILESASTNQTSMYLCASSVGGQGPYEQYFGPGTRLTVT.

This chain connects TRBV10-3 to TRBJ2-7; possible D gene TRBD2, 5 bases. The V and J ends lost 3 bases and 0 bases respectively, with 12 bases between them. This CDR3 has 15 amino acids. Germline V gene data show CDR1 as ENHRY and CDR2 as SYGVKD. The CDR3 sequence: CAISDEGSRSYEQYF. The CDR3 nucleotides read TGTGCCATCAGTGACGAGGGCTCCCGCTCCTACGAGCAGTACTTC.

This clonotype has a count of ten or more. V and J are TRBV4-1 and TRBJ2-1, with D maybe TRBD1 (6 bases). The CDR3 is 17 residues long. The V end lost 1 base, the J end lost 0 bases, and 13 bases lay between the germline ends. Looked up from germline, CDR1 is MGHRA and CDR2 is YSYEKL. CDR3 in amino acids: CASSQGAGASSYNEQFF. The CDR3 DNA reads TGCGCCAGCAGCCAAGGTGCAGGGGCCAGCTCCTACAATGAGCAGTTCTTC.

The chain has TRBV4-1 and TRBJ2-2; 9 bases match TRBD1. CDR3 length: 16 amino acids. The V gene end was trimmed by 1 base and the J gene end by 13 bases; junction bases not matched to a gene: 13. Germline V gives CDR1 MGHRA, CDR2 YSYEKL. CDR3 region: CASSQVGGTKDRGLFF. The CDR3 DNA follows: TGCGCCAGCAGCCAAGTTGGCGGTACTAAGGACAGGGGGCTGTTTTTT.

This clonotype showed up many times. The V call is TRBV12-3 or TRBV12-4, the J call TRBJ1-2, with TRBD1 as a possible D gene (6 bases). This CDR3 contains 13 residues. The V end lost 2 bases, the J end lost 6 bases, and 10 bases lay between the germline ends. DNA of the CDR3: TGTGCCAGCAGTTTATTTTCAGGGGATGGCTACACCTTC. Its protein product is CASSLFSGDGYTF.

This clonotype was detected a few times. The gene calls are TRBV7-2 and TRBJ2-5; no definite D call. The CDR3 is 13 amino acids. Between the trimmed V and J ends, which lost 1 base and 5 bases, there was a span of 8 bases. Germline values: CDR1 SGHTA, CDR2 FQGNSA. Here the CDR3 reads CASSLDIRETQYF. CDR3 nucleotides: TGTGCCAGCAGCTTAGATATCCGTGAGACCCAGTACTTC.

The gene calls are TRBV4-1 and TRBJ2-4; 7 bases align to TRBD1. V lost 3 bases, J lost 8 bases, and 10 bases stayed unmatched. The V gene's germline CDR1 is MGHRA and CDR2 YSYEKL. The CDR3 totals 15 residues. CDR3 coding DNA: TGCGCCAGCAGCCACCAGACAGGGAGTCTCGACATTCAGTACTTC. As protein: CASSHQTGSLDIQYF.

This clonotype was observed at least ten times. This chain links TRBV4-3 with TRBJ2-1; possibly TRBD1 for D (6 bases). Trimming took off 0 bases at V and 4 bases at J, with 19 bases between the two ends. Germline-derived CDR1 and CDR2 are LGHNA and YSLEER. The CDR3 has 18 amino acids. Here the CDR3 reads CASSQDARGRQLYNEQFF. The CDR3 DNA is TGCGCCAGCAGCCAAGATGCCAGGGGACGGCAGCTTTACAATGAGCAGTTCTTC.

This clonotype was found a few times. The chain recombines TRBV7-8 with TRBJ1-1; D gene unclear. CDR3 size: 14 residues. Germline-derived CDR1 and CDR2 are SGHVS and FQNEAQ. Trimming took 0 bases from V and 4 from J, leaving 9 bases between them. CDR3 in amino acids: CASSLATWTTEAFF. Written as DNA, the CDR3 is TGTGCCAGCAGCTTAGCCACCTGGACCACTGAAGCTTTCTTT.

There are many counts of this clonotype. This chain uses TRBV3-1 with TRBJ1-6, with D possibly TRBD1 on 6 matching bases. The CDR3 length is 14 residues. V was trimmed by 5 bases and J by 8 bases, leaving 13 bases between them. Germline lookup yields CDR1 LGHDT and CDR2 YNNKEL (reference sequence). CDR3 sequence reads: CASSFRGSDSPLHF. CDR3 nucleotides: TGTGCCAGCAGCTTCAGGGGAAGTGATTCACCCCTCCACTTT. Drawing the rest from reference TRBV3-1 and TRBJ1-6, the complete variable domain is DTAVSQTPKYLVTQMGNDKSIKCEQNLGHDTMYWYKQDSKKFLKIMFSYNNKELIINETVPNRFSPKSPDKAHLNLHINSLELGDSAVYFCASSFRGSDSPLHFGNGTRLTVT.

This clonotype has a handful of counts. The chain combines TRBV13 with TRBJ2-1; TRBD2 matches 7 bases. V lost 2 bases and J lost 9; bases outside the gene matches: 10. The V gene's germline CDR1 is PRHDT and CDR2 FYEKMQ (reference sequence). This CDR3 contains 15 residues. CDR3 residues: CASSLLTSRMGEQFF. The CDR3 nucleotides read TGTGCCAGCAGCTTACTGACTAGCAGGATGGGTGAGCAGTTCTTC.

This clonotype was seen only a few times. The chain uses TRBV4-1 and TRBJ2-1; TRBD2 agrees at 8 bases. Germline V lookup: CDR1 MGHRA, CDR2 YSYEKL. J lost 8 bases, V lost 4 bases, and 10 bases had no gene match. CDR3 length: 15 residues. The chain's CDR3 is CASSPSSGSWYEQFF. The CDR3 coding sequence is TGCGCCAGCAGCCCGTCCAGCGGGAGCTGGTATGAGCAGTTCTTC.

The chain employs TRBV7-2 and TRBJ2-7; no firm D call. This CDR3 contains 13 residues. Trimming pared 4 bases from V and 3 bases from J, leaving 10 bases between. Germline V gene lookup returns CDR1 SGHTA and CDR2 FQGNSA. The CDR3, as DNA: TGTGCCAGCAGCTCACATTATGACTACGAGCAGTACTTC. Encoded protein: CASSSHYDYEQYF.

This clonotype came up a few times. The V gene is TRBV6-1, the J gene TRBJ1-2, with TRBD1 as a possible D gene (6 bases). Looked up from germline, CDR1 is MNHNS and CDR2 is SASEGT. The CDR3 contains 15 residues. Trimming took off 7 bases at V and 1 base at J, with 16 bases between the two ends. The CDR3 protein is CASTPVDSDNYGYTF. CDR3 DNA sequence: TGTGCCAGCACCCCCGTGGACAGCGATAACTATGGCTACACCTTC.

The table lists this clonotype with a few counts. J is TRBJ2-7 and V is TRBV6-2 or TRBV6-3; TRBD2 matches at 8 bases. With V trimmed by 0 bases and J by 7 bases, 14 bases remained unmatched. CDR1 is MNHEY, CDR2 SVGEGT, per germline. CDR3 length: 17 residues. The CDR3 sequence is CASSYSIAPGRAREQYF. CDR3 DNA: TGTGCCAGCAGTTACTCAATCGCCCCCGGGAGGGCCAGGGAGCAGTACTTC.

This clonotype was detected only a few times. The chain uses TRBV15 and TRBJ1-1; D unclear. Germline-derived CDR1 and CDR2 are LNHNV and YYDKDF (reference sequence). Trimming removed 0 bases from V and 5 bases from J, with 7 bases in between. CDR3 length: 13 amino acids. The CDR3 nucleotides are TGTGCCACCAGCAGAGAGGGGTTGACTGAAGCTTTCTTT. Its translation: CATSREGLTEAFF.

The CDR3 sequence: CASSERGGTDEQYF. The CDR3 DNA reads as TGTGCCAGCAGCGAGAGAGGGGGGACCGACGAGCAGTACTTC. The chain couples TRBV9 to TRBJ2-7; D is possibly TRBD1 or TRBD2 (6 bases each). Germline V gene data show CDR1 as SGDLS and CDR2 as YYNGEE. V lost 3 bases and J lost 5, with 15 bases in between. CDR3 length: 14 residues. Full variable domain (missing parts from reference TRBV9 and TRBJ2-7): DSGVTQTPKHLITATGQRVTLRCSPRSGDLSVYWYQQSLDQGLQFLIQYYNGEERAKGNILERFSAQQFPDLHSELNLSSLELGDSALYFCASSERGGTDEQYFGPGTRLTVT.

The chain recombines TRBV24-1 with TRBJ2-3; perhaps TRBD1 as D (7 bases). This CDR3 is built from 14 residues. The V gene's germline CDR1 is KGHDR and CDR2 SFDVKD. V was cut by 12 bases and J by 4 bases, with 19 bases left in between. CDR3 protein: CASAMAGGSDTQYF. The CDR3 region has the DNA TGTGCCTCCGCCATGGCAGGGGGGTCAGATACGCAGTATTTT.